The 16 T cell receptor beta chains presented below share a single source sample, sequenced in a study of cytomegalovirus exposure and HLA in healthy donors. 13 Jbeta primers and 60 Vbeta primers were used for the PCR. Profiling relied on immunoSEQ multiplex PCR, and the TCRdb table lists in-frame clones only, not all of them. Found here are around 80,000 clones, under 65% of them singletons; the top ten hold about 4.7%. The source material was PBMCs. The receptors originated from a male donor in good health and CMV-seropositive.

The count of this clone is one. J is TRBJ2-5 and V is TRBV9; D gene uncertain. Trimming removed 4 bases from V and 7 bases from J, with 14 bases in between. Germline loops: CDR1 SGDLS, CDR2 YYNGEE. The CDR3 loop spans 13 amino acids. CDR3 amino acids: CASSLTPLGTQYF. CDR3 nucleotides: TGTGCCAGCAGCCTCACCCCCCTCGGGACCCAGTACTTC.

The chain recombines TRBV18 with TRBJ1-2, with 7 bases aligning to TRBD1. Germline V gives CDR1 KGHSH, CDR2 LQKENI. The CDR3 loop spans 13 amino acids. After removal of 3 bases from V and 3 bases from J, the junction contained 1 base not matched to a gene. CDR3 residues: CASSPGTDYGYTF. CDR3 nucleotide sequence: TGTGCCAGCTCACCTGGGACAGACTATGGCTACACCTTC.

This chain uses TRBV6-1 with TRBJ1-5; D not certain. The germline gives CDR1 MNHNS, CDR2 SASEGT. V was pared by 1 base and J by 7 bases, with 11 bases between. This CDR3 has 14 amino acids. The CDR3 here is CASSEGLGEQPQHF. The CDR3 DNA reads TGTGCCAGCAGTGAAGGGTTGGGCGAACAGCCCCAGCATTTT.

The CDR3 DNA sequence: TGTGCCAGCGCAGGGAATAACTATGGCTACACCTTC. This translates into CASAGNNYGYTF. The V gene is TRBV18, the J gene TRBJ1-2, with D possibly matching TRBD1 (5 bases). The CDR3 runs 12 residues. Per the germline V gene, CDR1 is KGHSH and CDR2 is LQKENI. V lost 8 bases and J 1 base, leaving 8 bases between the germline ends. The full variable domain, completed using reference TRBV18 and TRBJ1-2, is NAGVMQNPRHLVRRRGQEARLRCSPMKGHSHVYWYRQLPEEGLKFMVYLQKENIIDESGMPKERFSAEFPKEGPSILRIQQVVRGDSAAYFCASAGNNYGYTFGSGTRLTVV.

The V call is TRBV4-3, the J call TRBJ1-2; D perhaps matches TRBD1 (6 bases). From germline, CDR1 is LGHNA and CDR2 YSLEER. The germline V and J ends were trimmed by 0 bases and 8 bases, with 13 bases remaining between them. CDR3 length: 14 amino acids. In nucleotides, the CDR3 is TGCGCCAGCAGCCAAGATCGGGGGGCGAGGGGCTACACCTTC. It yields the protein CASSQDRGARGYTF.

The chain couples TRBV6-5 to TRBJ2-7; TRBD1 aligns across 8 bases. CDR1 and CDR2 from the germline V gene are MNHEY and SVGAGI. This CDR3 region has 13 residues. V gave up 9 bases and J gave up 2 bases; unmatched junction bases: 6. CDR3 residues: CASTGTGAYEQYF. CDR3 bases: TGTGCCAGTACCGGGACAGGCGCCTACGAGCAGTACTTC.

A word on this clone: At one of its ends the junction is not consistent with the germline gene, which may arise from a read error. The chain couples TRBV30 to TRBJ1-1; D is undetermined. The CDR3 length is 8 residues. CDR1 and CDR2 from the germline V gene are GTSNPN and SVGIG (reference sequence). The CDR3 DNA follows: TGTGCCTGGAGGGACTTGCTCTTT. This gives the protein CAWRDLLF.

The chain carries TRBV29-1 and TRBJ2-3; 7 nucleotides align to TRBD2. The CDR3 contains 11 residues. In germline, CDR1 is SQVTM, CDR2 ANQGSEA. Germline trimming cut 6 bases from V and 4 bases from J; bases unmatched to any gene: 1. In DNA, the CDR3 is TGCAGCGTGGGGGGGGCAGATACGCAGTATTTT. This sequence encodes CSVGGADTQYF.

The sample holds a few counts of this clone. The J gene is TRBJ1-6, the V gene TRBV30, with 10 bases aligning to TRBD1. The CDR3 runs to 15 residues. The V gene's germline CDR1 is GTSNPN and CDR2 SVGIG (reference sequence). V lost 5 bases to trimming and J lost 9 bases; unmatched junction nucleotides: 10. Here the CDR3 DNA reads TGTGCCTGGGGATCTCGCGGGACAGGGGTTTCACCCCTCCACTTT. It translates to CAWGSRGTGVSPLHF.

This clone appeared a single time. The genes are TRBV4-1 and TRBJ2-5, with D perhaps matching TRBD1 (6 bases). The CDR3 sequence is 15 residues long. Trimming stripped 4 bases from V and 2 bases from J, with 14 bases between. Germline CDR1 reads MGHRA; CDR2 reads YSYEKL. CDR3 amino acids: CASSRPGTPQETQYF. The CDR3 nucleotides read TGCGCCAGCAGCCGGCCCGGGACACCACAAGAGACCCAGTACTTC.

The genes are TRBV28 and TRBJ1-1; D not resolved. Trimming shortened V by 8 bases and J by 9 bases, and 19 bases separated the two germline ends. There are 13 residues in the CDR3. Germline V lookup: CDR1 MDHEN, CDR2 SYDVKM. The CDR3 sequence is CASLPQGREQAFF. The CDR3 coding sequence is TGTGCCAGCCTCCCTCAAGGCCGGGAGCAAGCTTTCTTT.

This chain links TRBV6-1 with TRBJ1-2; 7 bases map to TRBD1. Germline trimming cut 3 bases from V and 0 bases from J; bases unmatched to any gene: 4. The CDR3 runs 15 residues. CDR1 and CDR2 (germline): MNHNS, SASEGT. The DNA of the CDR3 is TGTGCCAGCAGTGAGGGGACAGCAACTAACTATGGCTACACCTTC. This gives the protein CASSEGTATNYGYTF.

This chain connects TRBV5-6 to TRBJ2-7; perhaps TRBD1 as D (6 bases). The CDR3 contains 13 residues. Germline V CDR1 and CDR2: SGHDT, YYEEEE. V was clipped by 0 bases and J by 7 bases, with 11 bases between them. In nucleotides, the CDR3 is TGTGCCAGCAGCTTGGGGGACACGGGGGAGCAGTACTTC. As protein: CASSLGDTGEQYF.

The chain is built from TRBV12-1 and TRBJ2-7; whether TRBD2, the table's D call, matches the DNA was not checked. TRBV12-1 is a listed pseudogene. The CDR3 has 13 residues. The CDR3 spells CASNTQRSYEQYF. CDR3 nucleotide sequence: TGTGCCAGCAACACCCAGCGGAGCTACGAGCAGTACTTC.

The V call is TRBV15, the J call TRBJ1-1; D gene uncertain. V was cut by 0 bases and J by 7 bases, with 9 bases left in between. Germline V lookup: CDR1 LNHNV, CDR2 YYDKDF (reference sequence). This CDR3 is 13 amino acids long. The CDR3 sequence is CATSRDQEIEAFF. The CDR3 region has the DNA TGTGCCACCAGCAGAGATCAGGAAATTGAAGCTTTCTTT.

CDR3 nucleotide sequence: TGTGCTAGCCAGCGGGACGGCACTGAAGCTTTCTTT. The encoded protein is CASQRDGTEAFF. The rearrangement joins TRBV12-5 to TRBJ1-1; tentative D call: TRBD1 (5 bases). The CDR3 has 12 amino acids. The germline V gene has CDR1 LGHNT and CDR2 FRNRAP. Trimming shortened V by 9 bases and J by 4 bases, and 12 bases separated the two germline ends.